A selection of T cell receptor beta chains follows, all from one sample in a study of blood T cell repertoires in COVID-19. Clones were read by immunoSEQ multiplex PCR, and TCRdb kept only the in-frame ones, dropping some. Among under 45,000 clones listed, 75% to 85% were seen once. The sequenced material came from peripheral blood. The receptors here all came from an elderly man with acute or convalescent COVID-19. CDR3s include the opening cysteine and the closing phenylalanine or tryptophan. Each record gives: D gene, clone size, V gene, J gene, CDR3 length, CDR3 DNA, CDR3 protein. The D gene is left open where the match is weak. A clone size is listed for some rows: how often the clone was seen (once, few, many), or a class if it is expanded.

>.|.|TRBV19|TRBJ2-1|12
TGTGCCAGTAGTCCAACTATGAATGAGCAGTTCTTC
CASSPTMNEQFF
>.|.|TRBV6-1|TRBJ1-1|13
TGTGCCAGCAGTGAAAGAAGATGGGGGGGAGCTTTCTTT
CASSERRWGGAFF
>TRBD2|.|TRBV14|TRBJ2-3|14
TGTGCCAGCAGCCTGGGACTAGGAGTGGATACGCAGTATTTT
CASSLGLGVDTQYF
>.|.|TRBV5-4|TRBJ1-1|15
TGTGCCAGCAGCGGGACCAGGGGCATGAACACTGAAGCTTTCTTT
CASSGTRGMNTEAFF
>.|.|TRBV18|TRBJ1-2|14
TGTGCCAGCTCACTGGCAGGGGTGGATTATGGCTACACCTTC
CASSLAGVDYGYTF
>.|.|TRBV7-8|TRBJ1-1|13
TGTGCCAGCAGCTTAACCCCGGACACTGAAGCTTTCTTT
CASSLTPDTEAFF
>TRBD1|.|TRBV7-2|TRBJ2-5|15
TGTGCCAGCAGCGTCGGACAGGGCAGCTCGGTGACCCAGTACTTC
CASSVGQGSSVTQYF
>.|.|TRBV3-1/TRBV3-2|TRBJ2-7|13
TGTGCCAGCAGCCAACGGGTGTCCTACGAGCAGTACTTC
CASSQRVSYEQYF
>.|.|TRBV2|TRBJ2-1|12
TGTGCCAGCAGTGAAGGACTCGGGGAGCAGTTCTTC
CASSEGLGEQFF
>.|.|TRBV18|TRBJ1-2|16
TGTGCCAGCTCACCACCACGGACAATGGGCCTCTATGGCTACACCTTC
CASSPPRTMGLYGYTF
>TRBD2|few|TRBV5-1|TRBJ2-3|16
TGCGCCAGCAGCTTGGGGGGGACTAGCGGCACAGATACGCAGTATTTT
CASSLGGTSGTDTQYF
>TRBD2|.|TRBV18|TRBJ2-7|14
TGTGCCAGCTCACCAACTAGCGGGACGTACGAGCAGTACTTC
CASSPTSGTYEQYF
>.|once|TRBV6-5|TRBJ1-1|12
TGTGCCAGTCTAGCCGATCGTGGGTACGCTTTCTTT
CASLADRGYAFF
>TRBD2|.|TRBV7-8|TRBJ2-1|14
TGTGCCAGCAGCCCCACGGGACTAGTTGATGAGCAGTTCTTC
CASSPTGLVDEQFF
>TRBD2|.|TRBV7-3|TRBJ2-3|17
TGTGCCAGCAGCCCACTGACTAGCGGGGGGCCTCTAGATACGCAGTATTTT
CASSPLTSGGPLDTQYF
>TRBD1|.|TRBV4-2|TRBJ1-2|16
TGTGCCAGCAGCCAAGATCCCGGGACAGGGAACCATGGCTACACCTTC
CASSQDPGTGNHGYTF
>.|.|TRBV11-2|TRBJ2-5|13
TGTGCCAGCAGCGTTAGGGGGGGGGAGACCCAGTACTTC
CASSVRGGETQYF
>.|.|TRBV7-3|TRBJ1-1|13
TGTGCCAGCAGCTCGGACAGGAACACTGAAGCTTTCTTT
CASSSDRNTEAFF
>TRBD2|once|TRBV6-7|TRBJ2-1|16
TGTGCCAGCAGTTACCCAGCTAGCGGTAGTTACAATGAGCAGTTCTTC
CASSYPASGSYNEQFF
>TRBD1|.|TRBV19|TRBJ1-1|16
TGTGCCAGTAGTGACAGGGGCCTAAGACCATACACTGAAGCTTTCTTT
CASSDRGLRPYTEAFF